This T cell receptor beta chain was profiled in a study of Graves' ophthalmopathy and Graves' hyperthyroidism. Overall study findings and caveats: In blood, most expanded thyroid clonotypes above 0.001 frequency were also detected.

This CDR3 comprises 14 residues. V lost 0 bases, J lost 0 bases, and 8 bases lay in between. Germline V gene sequence: CDR1 DFQATT, CDR2 SNEGSKA (reference sequence). As to this clonotype: No antigen is known for it.

Excluded: other autoimmune disease, uncontrolled infection, pregnancy or lactation. The TCR beta CDR3 regions underwent amplification from RNA transcripts. First-round RT-PCR with HTBI primers preceded a second-round multiplex PCR. TCRdb re-analysed the multiplex PCR reads in MiXCR, keeping a single row per CDR3 protein. Counted here are a few hundred thousand distinct CDR3 sequences, 35% to 40% occurring once; the ten biggest clones make up about 4.2%. The sequenced material came from peripheral blood or thyroid tissue (not recorded which). This clonotype was obtained from an adult man with Graves' hyperthyroidism. J is TRBJ1-2 and V is TRBV20-1; D may be TRBD1 (5 bases). The CDR3 spells CSARDPGANYGYTF. The CDR3 nucleotides read TGCAGTGCTAGAGACCCGGGGGCTAACTATGGCTACACCTTC.